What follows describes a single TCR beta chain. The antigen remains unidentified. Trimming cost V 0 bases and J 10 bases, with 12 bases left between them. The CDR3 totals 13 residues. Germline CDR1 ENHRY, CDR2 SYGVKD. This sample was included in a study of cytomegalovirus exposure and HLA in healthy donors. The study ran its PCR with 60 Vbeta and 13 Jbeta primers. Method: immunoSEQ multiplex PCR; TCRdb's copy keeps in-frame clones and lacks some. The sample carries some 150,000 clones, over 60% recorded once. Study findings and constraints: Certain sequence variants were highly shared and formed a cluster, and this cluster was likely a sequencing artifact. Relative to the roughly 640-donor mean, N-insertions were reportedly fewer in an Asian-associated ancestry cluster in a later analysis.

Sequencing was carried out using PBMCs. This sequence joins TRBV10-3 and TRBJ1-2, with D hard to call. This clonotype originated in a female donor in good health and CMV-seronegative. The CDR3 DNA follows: TGTGCCATCAGTGAGTCAGTCCGGGGTCTCTACACCTTC. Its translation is CAISESVRGLYTF.